Listed below are T cell receptor beta chains from one sample, sequenced in a study of blood T cell repertoires in COVID-19. Sequenced by immunoSEQ multiplex PCR; TCRdb stores in-frame clones only, minus some. This repertoire shows under 200,000 clones, 88% found once; its top ten account for around 1.9%. The material sequenced was peripheral blood. These receptors were taken from a man aged 50 or older who had recovered from COVID-19. The CDR3 runs from the conserved cysteine through the conserved F or W. A D gene is named only where the DNA matches it firmly. Size values are once, few and many counts, or a class for expanded clones, and some rows have none.

TRBJ1-1,-,-,TRBV10-3,CAISDKGLGYTEAFF,TGTGCCATCAGTGATAAGGGGCTTGGGTATACTGAAGCTTTCTTT
TRBJ2-1,-,-,TRBV24-1,CATSDLDSNEQFF,TGTGCCACCAGTGATTTGGACAGCAATGAGCAGTTCTTC
TRBJ1-4,-,-,TRBV28,CASILSQGSYEKLFF,TGTGCCAGCATTCTATCCCAGGGATCATACGAAAAACTGTTTTTT
TRBJ1-2,-,-,TRBV6-5,CASRDTDNYGYTF,TGTGCCAGCAGGGACACCGATAACTATGGCTACACCTTC
TRBJ2-3,TRBD1,-,TRBV5-4,CASSRDPGQSTDTQYF,TGTGCCAGCAGCCGGGATCCGGGACAGAGCACAGATACGCAGTATTTT
TRBJ1-2,-,-,TRBV14,CASSQVGYGYTF,TGTGCCAGCAGCCAAGTCGGCTATGGCTACACCTTC
TRBJ2-5,-,-,TRBV6-5,CATESRGARETQYF,TGTGCCACCGAAAGCAGGGGAGCGCGGGAGACCCAGTACTTC
TRBJ1-2,TRBD1,once,TRBV6-5,CASSYSDRGVRHGYTF,TGTGCCAGCAGTTACTCCGACAGGGGAGTCCGCCATGGCTACACCTTC
TRBJ2-7,TRBD2,-,TRBV2,CASKERGPSYEQYF,TGTGCCAGCAAGGAGCGGGGACCCTCCTACGAGCAGTACTTC
TRBJ1-1,-,-,TRBV25-1,CASSEYTGTEAFF,TGTGCCAGCAGTGAATATACCGGGACTGAAGCTTTCTTT
TRBJ1-5,TRBD1,-,TRBV27,CASSLVRGRQPQHF,TGTGCCAGCAGTTTGGTCAGGGGGCGGCAGCCCCAGCATTTT
TRBJ2-7,TRBD2,-,TRBV7-2,CASSAEERLAGGSEQYF,TGTGCCAGCAGCGCCGAGGAGCGGCTAGCGGGAGGCTCCGAGCAGTACTTC
TRBJ2-2,TRBD2,-,TRBV5-4,CASSVGLAGAGELFF,TGTGCCAGCAGCGTGGGACTAGCGGGAGCGGGGGAGCTGTTTTTT
TRBJ1-1,-,-,TRBV2,CASSNNGPEAFF,TGTGCCAGCAGTAATAACGGTCCTGAAGCTTTCTTT
TRBJ1-1,-,-,TRBV27,CASSLDGGEVPLTEAFF,TGTGCCAGCAGTCTCGATGGAGGAGAGGTGCCGCTCACTGAAGCTTTCTTT
TRBJ1-5,-,-,TRBV6-5,CASSYSNGGGPQHF,TGTGCCAGCAGTTACTCGAACGGGGGAGGGCCCCAGCATTTT
TRBJ2-7,TRBD1,-,TRBV27,CASSRQGSYEQYF,TGTGCCAGCAGCCGACAGGGCTCCTACGAGCAGTACTTC
TRBJ1-5,TRBD1,-,TRBV19,CASSTGGHQPQHF,TGTGCCAGTAGTACAGGGGGGCATCAGCCCCAGCATTTT
TRBJ2-1,TRBD2,-,TRBV7-9,CASSWGLAGGGEQFF,TGTGCCAGCAGCTGGGGACTAGCGGGAGGGGGTGAGCAGTTCTTC
TRBJ2-5,TRBD2,-,TRBV6-5,CASIPWQGGEQTQYF,TGTGCCAGCATTCCCTGGCAGGGAGGGGAACAGACCCAGTACTTC
TRBJ2-3,TRBD2,-,TRBV7-3,CASSFGLAVTDTQYF,TGTGCCAGCAGCTTCGGACTAGCGGTCACAGATACGCAGTATTTT
TRBJ1-5,-,-,TRBV30,CAWNGQGVNQPQHF,TGTGCCTGGAACGGCCAGGGCGTAAATCAGCCCCAGCATTTT
TRBJ2-7,TRBD2,-,TRBV19,CASSKLAAPYEQYF,TGTGCCAGTAGTAAACTAGCGGCCCCCTACGAGCAGTACTTC
TRBJ1-2,-,few,TRBV5-1,CASSLDPGRGAGYTF,TGCGCCAGCAGCTTGGATCCGGGAAGAGGCGCTGGCTACACCTTC
TRBJ1-1,TRBD1,-,TRBV18,CASSPTGVNTEAFF,TGTGCCAGCTCACCTACAGGGGTTAACACTGAAGCTTTCTTT
TRBJ2-2,TRBD1,once,TRBV28,CASSLIGQGNVGELFF,TGTGCCAGCAGTTTGATAGGACAGGGAAACGTCGGGGAGCTGTTTTTT
TRBJ2-4,-,-,TRBV7-8,CASSYRTPDALAKNIQYF,TGTGCCAGCAGCTACCGGACACCGGATGCTCTAGCCAAAAACATTCAGTACTTC